These 23 T cell receptor beta chains share one sample of origin, sequenced in a study of T cell clonality in common variable immunodeficiency. Study-level results: In common variable immunodeficiency, TCR beta chains reportedly carried fewer deletions and N-nucleotide insertions.

The table came from immunoSEQ multiplex PCR; TCRdb's copy has only in-frame clones and leaves some out. The table records about 35,000 clones without singletons, the ten largest covering about 6.1%. No antigen has been identified for these receptors. Sample: peripheral blood mononuclear cells. Receptors originate from a human donor with common variable immunodeficiency.

A note on this clone: The missing CDR3 end, 3 residues past where the read stops, is filled in from the germline J gene. This sequence joins TRBV30 and TRBJ1-3; 8 nucleotides match TRBD1. Trimming cost V 2 bases and J 4 bases; bases outside gene matches: 10. The CDR3 has 16 residues. Germline V lookup: CDR1 GTSNPN, CDR2 SVGIG (reference sequence). The part of the CDR3 DNA that was read is TGTGCCTGGAGTCCTGGACAGGGAATAAAAGGAAACACC. Amino acids: CAWSPGQGIKGNT. The whole CDR3 protein is CAWSPGQGIKGNTIYF. Together with reference TRBV30 and TRBJ1-3, the CDR3 gives the full variable domain: SQTIHQWPATLVQPVGSPLSLECTVEGTSNPNLYWYRQAAGRGLQLLFYSVGIGQISSEVPQNLSASRPQDRQFILSSKKLLLSDSGFYLCAWSPGQGIKGNTIYFGEGSWLTVV.

This clone was picked up a small number of times. The read halts 3 residues ahead of the CDR3 end, with the missing end drawn from the germline J gene. The chain combines TRBV5-5 with TRBJ1-5; 8 bases match TRBD1. The junction had 9 bases not matched to a gene; V was cut back by 4 bases and J by 6 bases. CDR1 is SGHKS and CDR2 is YYEKEE in the germline V gene (reference sequence). The CDR3 contains 15 residues. The CDR3 protein is CASSPGTGLSQPQHF. The sequenced CDR3 bases are TGTGCCAGCAGCCCCGGGACAGGTCTGAGTCAGCCC. Together with reference TRBV5-5 and TRBJ1-5, the CDR3 gives the full variable domain: DAGVTQSPTHLIKTRGQQVTLRCSPISGHKSVSWYQQVLGQGPQFIFQYYEKEERGRGNFPDRFSARQFPNYSSELNVNALLLGDSALYLCASSPGTGLSQPQHFGDGTRLSIL.

This clone was detected only a few times. Read sequence stops 3 residues before the CDR3 end, and the germline J gene provides the missing end. The chain employs TRBV18 and TRBJ2-1; 9 bases are shared with TRBD2. This CDR3 contains 16 residues. V was clipped by 5 bases and J by 2 bases; unmatched bases: 7. The germline gives CDR1 KGHSH, CDR2 LQKENI. Here the CDR3 reads CASSDISGGAYNEQFF. The sequenced CDR3 bases are TGTGCCAGCTCAGATATTAGCGGGGGCGCCTACAATGAG.

In this sample, this clone turned up a few times. The DNA read from the CDR3 is TGTGCCAGCTCACCACCGACTAGATCGGATACG. Translated, it gives CASSPPTRSDT. In full, the CDR3 reads CASSPPTRSDTQYF. This chain links TRBV18 with TRBJ2-3; TRBD2 might be the D (6 bases). The read gets to within 3 residues of the CDR3 end, and the germline J gene fills in the rest. The CDR3 spans 14 residues. The germline CDR1 and CDR2 sequences are KGHSH and LQKENI. Trimming pared 0 bases from V and 6 bases from J, leaving 10 bases between.

Notes on this clone: The observed sequence ends 3 residues before the CDR3 terminus, with the missing tail filled in from the germline J gene. The V call is TRBV2, the J call TRBJ2-7; TRBD1 aligns across 9 bases. Trimming took 8 bases from V and 3 from J; bases not matched to a gene: 5. Germline V lookup: CDR1 SNHLY, CDR2 FYNNEI. The CDR3 is 13 amino acids. The sequenced part of the CDR3 DNA is TGTGCCAGCCTCCGGGACAGGGACTACGAG. Amino acid sequence: CASLRDRDYE. The whole CDR3 protein reads CASLRDRDYEQYF.

The table lists this clone with a few counts. With the read ending 3 residues before the CDR3 end, the germline J gene is used to fill in that end. The rearrangement joins TRBV19 to TRBJ1-1; 9 nucleotides align to TRBD1. This CDR3 spans 14 amino acids. The germline gives CDR1 LNHDA, CDR2 SQIVND (reference sequence). The V segment lost 7 bases and the J segment 4 bases; nucleotides outside the gene matches: 7. CDR3 bases read: TGTGCCAGTACCATGGGACAGGGAATCACTGAA. Translated: CASTMGQGITE. The entire CDR3 sequence reads CASTMGQGITEAFF.

In its sample, this clone was seen many times. The read gets to within 3 residues of the CDR3 end, and the germline J gene fills in the rest. V is TRBV29-1 and J is TRBJ2-5; 10 bases align to TRBD2. The CDR3 runs 13 residues. The germline CDR1 and CDR2 sequences are SQVTM and ANQGSEA. The trim removed 5 bases at V and 4 bases at J, leaving 4 bases unmatched. CDR3 bases read: TGCAGCGTTACATCTAGCGGGGGAGAGACC. This codes for CSVTSSGGET. The CDR3, in full, reads CSVTSSGGETQYF.

Comment on this clone: Coverage ceases 3 residues before the CDR3 finishes, and the germline J gene fills in the end. The J gene is TRBJ1-6, the V gene TRBV7-6; a possible D gene is TRBD1 (6 bases). V was shortened by 5 bases and J by 5 bases, with 10 bases between the two germline ends. CDR1 SGHVS and CDR2 FNYEAQ come from the germline V gene. This CDR3 is built from 14 residues. CDR3: CASSLGGDNSPLHF. The CDR3 DNA, read in part, is TGTGCCAGCAGCCTAGGGGGGGATAATTCACCC. Full variable domain (missing parts from reference TRBV7-6 and TRBJ1-6): GAGVSQSPRYKVTKRGQDVALRCDPISGHVSLYWYRQALGQGPEFLTYFNYEAQQDKSGLPNDRFSAERPEGSISTLTIQRTEQRDSAMYRCASSLGGDNSPLHFGNGTRLTVT.

With respect to this clone: The CDR3 end falls 3 residues outside the read, so it is completed with the germline J gene. The V call is TRBV11-1, the J call TRBJ2-7; TRBD1 matches 7 bases. This CDR3 comprises 14 residues. Germline V gene sequence: CDR1 SGHAT, CDR2 FQDESV (reference sequence). The V gene end was trimmed by 6 bases and the J gene end by 4 bases; junction bases not matched to a gene: 9. The CDR3 DNA, read in part, is TGTGCCAGCAGGCCTCGAACAGGGGAGTACGAG. Residues: CASRPRTGEYE. In full, the CDR3 reads CASRPRTGEYEQYF.

Incomplete CDR3 DNA: TGTGCCTGGAGTGTACTCAGGGCAGCGAAGCTCGAG. It encodes CAWSVLRAAKLE. The CDR3 in full is CAWSVLRAAKLEQYF. The rearrangement uses TRBV30 and TRBJ2-7; maybe TRBD1 (5 bases). The CDR3 end falls 3 residues outside the read, so it is completed with the germline J gene. The CDR3 covers 15 residues. Germline V gives CDR1 GTSNPN, CDR2 SVGIG (reference sequence). The ends were cut back, 0 bases at V and 6 bases at J, with 18 bases in the middle.

This clone has a handful of counts. A junction boundary mismatches the germline segment, possibly from a read error. The CDR3 end is not reached by the read, which stops 3 residues before it; the germline J gene fills it in. The V and J genes are TRBV2 and TRBJ2-1; 10 bases are shared with TRBD2. The germline gives CDR1 SNHLY, CDR2 FYNNEI. The CDR3 extends over 15 amino acids. Incomplete CDR3 DNA: TGTGCCAGCTCTTGGAGCGGGGGGGCCTATAATGAG. The encoded protein is CASSWSGGAYNE. The CDR3 in full is CASSWSGGAYNEQFF.

This clone was observed a few times. The read halts 3 residues ahead of the CDR3 end, with the missing end drawn from the germline J gene. The gene calls are TRBV6-2 or TRBV6-3 and TRBJ2-1; D gene unclear. The germline V gene has CDR1 MNHEY and CDR2 SVGEGT. This CDR3 is built from 13 residues. Trimming cost V 0 bases and J 4 bases, with 4 bases left between them. The sequenced part of the CDR3 DNA is TGTGCCAGCAGTTACTCTCCGTACAATGAG. Translated, it gives CASSYSPYNE. The CDR3 in full is CASSYSPYNEQFF.

This clone was counted many times. The observed sequence ends 3 residues before the CDR3 terminus, with the missing tail filled in from the germline J gene. The chain employs TRBV19 and TRBJ1-5; perhaps TRBD1 as D (5 bases). V gave up 2 bases and J gave up 2 bases, with 7 bases separating them. This CDR3 is built from 14 residues. Germline loops: CDR1 LNHDA, CDR2 SQIVND (reference sequence). The CDR3 region is CASSIQGGNQPQHF. CDR3 DNA (partial): TGTGCCAGTAGTATACAAGGGGGCAATCAGCCC.

This clone was detected only a few times. The read halts 3 residues ahead of the CDR3 end, with the missing end drawn from the germline J gene. This chain joins TRBV6-4 and TRBJ2-2; 9 bases agree with TRBD1. The CDR3 is 16 residues long. Germline assignment: CDR1 MRHNA and CDR2 SNTAGT. After removal of 0 bases from V and 4 bases from J, the junction contained 3 bases not matched to a gene. The sequenced CDR3 bases are TGTGCCAGCAGTGACTCTAAGGACAGGGGCACCGGGGAG. Amino acids: CASSDSKDRGTGE. The whole CDR3 protein is CASSDSKDRGTGELFF.

Many counts were recorded for this clone. The sequenced fragment ends 3 residues before the CDR3 boundary, so the rest is inferred from the germline J gene. The gene calls are TRBV29-1 and TRBJ2-1, with TRBD2 matching over 8 bases. Looked up from germline, CDR1 is SQVTM and CDR2 is ANQGSEA. The CDR3 spans 14 residues. V lost 3 bases to trimming and J lost 7 bases; unmatched junction nucleotides: 8. The sequenced CDR3 bases are TGCAGCGTTGAGGGACTAGGATTGAGGAATGAG. It is translated as CSVEGLGLRNE. The complete CDR3 protein is CSVEGLGLRNEQFF.

This clone was detected many times. From the germline J gene comes the end of the CDR3, since the read stops 3 residues before it. The chain employs TRBV20-1 and TRBJ2-3; 8 bases map to TRBD2. Germline V gene lookup returns CDR1 DFQATT and CDR2 SNEGSKA (reference sequence). The CDR3 has 18 residues. With V trimmed by 0 bases and J by 2 bases, 13 bases remained unmatched. Partial CDR3 DNA: TGCAGTGCTAGAGATCCCCGAGGGAGCGGGGGCCTCACAGATACG. Residues: CSARDPRGSGGLTDT. The CDR3 reads in full as CSARDPRGSGGLTDTQYF.

This clone was observed a few times. The read terminates 3 residues ahead of where the CDR3 ends, so the germline J gene completes it. The chain recombines TRBV2 with TRBJ1-4, with 7 nucleotides matching TRBD1. This CDR3 contains 14 residues. The ends lost 5 bases at V and 4 bases at J; junction bases unmatched: 4. Looked up from germline, CDR1 is SNHLY and CDR2 is FYNNEI. The CDR3 loop reads CASSPGQLNEKLFF. The covered CDR3 bases are TGTGCCAGCAGTCCGGGACAGCTTAATGAAAAA.

This clone is labeled medium-sized. The missing CDR3 end, 3 residues past where the read stops, is filled in from the germline J gene. The rearrangement joins TRBV7-9 to TRBJ1-2; maybe TRBD1 (6 bases). The CDR3 consists of 14 residues. V was clipped by 5 bases and J by 4 bases, with 14 bases between them. The germline V gene has CDR1 SEHNR and CDR2 FQNEAQ (reference sequence). The CDR3 sequence is CASSHREGTYGYTF. CDR3 bases read: TGTGCCAGCAGCCACAGGGAAGGTACCTATGGC. Full variable domain (remainder filled in from reference TRBV7-9 and TRBJ1-2): DTGVSQNPRHKITKRGQNVTFRCDPISEHNRLYWYRQTLGQGPEFLTYFQNEAQLEKSRLLSDRFSAERPKGSFSTLEIQRTEQGDSAMYLCASSHREGTYGYTFGSGTRLTVV.

This clone showed up just a few times. The read stops 3 residues short of the end of the CDR3; the missing end is completed from the germline J gene. The rearrangement links TRBV7-8 to TRBJ2-5; TRBD2 might be the D (5 bases). Germline assignment: CDR1 SGHVS and CDR2 FQNEAQ. The V end lost 5 bases, the J end lost 1 base, and 11 bases lay between the germline ends. The CDR3 totals 14 residues. The CDR3 bases that were read are TGTGCCAGCAGCCGAGGGCGCAGCCAAGAGACC. Translation gives CASSRGRSQET. The whole CDR3 reads CASSRGRSQETQYF.

In its sample, this clone was seen a few times. Partial CDR3 DNA: TGTGCCAGCAGACGACTAGCGGGGGCCACAGATACG. Protein: CASRRLAGATDT. The whole CDR3 protein reads CASRRLAGATDTQYF. The chain links TRBV6-4 to TRBJ2-3, with TRBD2 matching 12 bases. The read is 3 residues too short to cover the CDR3 end, so that end is filled in from the germline J gene. CDR1 MRHNA and CDR2 SNTAGT come from the germline V gene. This CDR3 region has 15 residues. The trim removed 6 bases at V and 2 bases at J, leaving 3 bases unmatched.

This clone has only a few counts. The sequence runs out 3 residues before the end of the CDR3; the remainder is reconstructed from the germline J gene. V usage is TRBV18 and J usage is TRBJ1-1; D is ambiguous. The V end was cut by 0 bases, the J end by 4 bases, with 9 bases between. Germline values: CDR1 KGHSH, CDR2 LQKENI. The CDR3 has 14 residues. The CDR3: CASSPPRASTEAFF. The CDR3 DNA, read in part, is TGTGCCAGCTCACCACCAAGGGCCTCCACTGAA.

Concerning this clone itself: The read stops 3 residues short of the end of the CDR3; the missing end is completed from the germline J gene. The chain recombines TRBV19 with TRBJ2-1, with D possibly being TRBD2 (6 bases). V was clipped by 2 bases and J by 3 bases, with 11 bases between them. Germline CDR1 and CDR2: LNHDA and SQIVND (reference sequence). The CDR3 covers 15 residues. The part of the CDR3 DNA that was read is TGTGCCAGTAGTATACCCGGCGGGGACTACAATGAG. This gives the protein CASSIPGGDYNE. The whole CDR3 region reads CASSIPGGDYNEQFF.

This clone appeared a few times. The DNA ends 3 residues before the CDR3 does, and the rest of the CDR3 is filled in from the germline J gene. The chain couples TRBV5-1 to TRBJ2-5; maybe TRBD2 (5 bases). V lost 4 bases and J 7 bases, leaving 14 bases between the germline ends. Germline V gives CDR1 SGHRS, CDR2 YFSETQ. The CDR3 spans 13 residues. The covered CDR3 bases are TGCGCCAGCAGCCAAGGAGGCTCAGGGACC. Translated, it gives CASSQGGSGT. The CDR3 reads in full as CASSQGGSGTQYF.